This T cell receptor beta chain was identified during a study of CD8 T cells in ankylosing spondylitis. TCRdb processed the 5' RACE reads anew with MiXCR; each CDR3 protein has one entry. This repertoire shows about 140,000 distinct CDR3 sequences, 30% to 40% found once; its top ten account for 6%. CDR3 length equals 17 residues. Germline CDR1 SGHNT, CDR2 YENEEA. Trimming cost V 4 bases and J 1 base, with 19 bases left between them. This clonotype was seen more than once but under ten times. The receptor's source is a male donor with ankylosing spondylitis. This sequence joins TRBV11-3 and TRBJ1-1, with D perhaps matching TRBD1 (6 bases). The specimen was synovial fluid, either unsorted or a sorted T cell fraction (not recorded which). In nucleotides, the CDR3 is TGTGCCAGCAGCTCTACCCGAACAGGGAGGGCGAACACTGAAGCTTTCTTT. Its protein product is CASSSTRTGRANTEAFF.